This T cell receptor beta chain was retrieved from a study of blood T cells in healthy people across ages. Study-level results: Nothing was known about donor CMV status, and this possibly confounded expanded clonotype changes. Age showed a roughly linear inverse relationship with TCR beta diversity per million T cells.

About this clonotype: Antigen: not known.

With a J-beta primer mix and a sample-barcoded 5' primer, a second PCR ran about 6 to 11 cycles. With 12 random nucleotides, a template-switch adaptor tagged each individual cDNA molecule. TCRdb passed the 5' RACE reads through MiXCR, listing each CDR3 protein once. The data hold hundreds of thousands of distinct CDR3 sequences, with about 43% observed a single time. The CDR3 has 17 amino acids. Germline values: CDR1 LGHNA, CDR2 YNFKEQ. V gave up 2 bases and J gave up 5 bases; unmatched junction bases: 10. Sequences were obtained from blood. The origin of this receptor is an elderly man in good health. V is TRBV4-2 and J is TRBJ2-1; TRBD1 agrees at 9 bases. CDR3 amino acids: CASSQPTQGAGHNEQFF. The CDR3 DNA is TGTGCCAGCAGCCAACCCACACAGGGGGCTGGCCACAATGAGCAGTTCTTC.